The 24 T cell receptor beta chains below were found in one sample sequenced in a study of tumor and adjacent non-tumor tissue in lung cancer (dated by TCRdb to the late 2010s). RNA was isolated from bulk, unsorted tissue, and RNA quality was assessed with a NanoDrop ND-1000 and an Agilent 2100. The library was prepared using multiplex PCR. TCRdb names Illumina HiSeq 2500 as the instrument used. TCRbeta libraries were built by three rounds of nested PCR using primers (Table S4), following protocols modified from ARM-PCR. TCRdb trimmed the raw reads at Q25, called clones with MiXCR and kept productive beta chains. Rows are unified per CDR3 protein, each entry keeping the most common DNA and genes. The sample data list approximately 90,000 distinct CDR3 sequences, and about three fifths of these were observed just once. The leading ten clones occupy about 15% of the sample. The sequencing input was lung tumor tissue. These receptors came from an older man with non-small cell lung cancer.

The chain carries TRBV24-1 and TRBJ2-2, with no clear D. Germline V gene lookup returns CDR1 KGHDR and CDR2 SFDVKD. The CDR3 covers 13 residues. Trimming stripped 6 bases from V and 6 bases from J, with 10 bases between. The CDR3 region is CATSFPGAGELFF. CDR3 sequence (DNA): TGTGCCACCAGTTTTCCCGGTGCCGGGGAGCTGTTTTTT.

This clonotype was found many times. This chain joins TRBV6-5 and TRBJ1-5, with 9 bases aligning to TRBD1. This CDR3 has 16 amino acids. The germline CDR1 and CDR2 sequences are MNHEY and SVGAGI. V trimming: 4 bases; J trimming: 7 bases; junction bases outside the gene matches: 11. CDR3 nucleotides: TGTGCCAGCAGTTTAAAACCGGGACAGGGAAGGCAGCCCCAGCATTTT. Translated, it gives CASSLKPGQGRQPQHF.

Here the CDR3 reads CASSLYRGYKKYF. The CDR3 DNA follows: TGTGCCAGCAGCTTATACCGCGGCTACAAGAAGTACTTC. The chain couples TRBV11-1 to TRBJ2-7, with no clear D. This CDR3 is built from 13 residues. The germline gives CDR1 SGHAT, CDR2 FQDESV (reference sequence). Trimming took off 2 bases at V and 11 bases at J, with 16 bases between the two ends.

The V and J genes are TRBV29-1 and TRBJ1-2; D might be TRBD1 (6 bases). CDR3 size: 17 residues. Per germline, CDR1 SQVTM and CDR2 ANQGSEA. The V end was cut by 1 base, the J end by 6 bases, with 24 bases between. DNA of the CDR3: TGCAGCGTTGAAGGGGCTAAAGGGACACCTTATCATGATGGCTACACCTTC. Its protein product is CSVEGAKGTPYHDGYTF.

Concerning this clonotype: Sequence at one end of the junction differs from germline and may be a read error. V and J are TRBV5-1 and TRBJ1-5; a possible D gene is TRBD1 (5 bases). The CDR3 is 16 amino acids. Per the germline V gene, CDR1 is SGHRS and CDR2 is YFSETQ. The CDR3 sequence is CAGSLGPGNSNQPQHF. The CDR3 bases are TGCGCCGGCAGCTTGGGCCCAGGGAATAGCAATCAGCCACAGCATTTT.

Comments on this clonotype: A much larger clone lies a single base off, so this may be a read error. A read error is likely, as this CDR3 ends without the conserved phenylalanine or tryptophan. This chain links TRBV4-2 with TRBJ2-7, with 10 nucleotides matching TRBD2. Trimming cost V 4 bases and J 2 bases; bases outside gene matches: 2. CDR3 length: 14 residues. Germline loops: CDR1 LGHNA, CDR2 YNFKEQ. In DNA, the CDR3 is TGTGCCAGCAGCCTCCTAGCGGGAGCCTACGAGCAGTACCTC. Amino acid sequence: CASSLLAGAYEQYL.

Comment on this clonotype: A much larger clone lies one base from this, so it may be a read error. The CDR3 sequence: CSAITSSYELYF. The DNA of the CDR3 is TGCAGTGCAATTACTTCTTCCTACGAGCTGTACTTC. The V and J genes are TRBV20-1 and TRBJ2-7; no clear D gene. The CDR3 contains 12 residues. Germline values: CDR1 DFQATT, CDR2 SNEGSKA (reference sequence).

On this clonotype: A much larger clone differs from this one at a single base, so this may be a read error. In nucleotides, the CDR3 is TGCAGTCCTAGACCGACAGGGCATGGCTACACCTTC. Translating it yields CSPRPTGHGYTF. This sequence joins TRBV20-1 and TRBJ1-2; 7 nucleotides line up with TRBD1. CDR1 and CDR2 (germline): DFQATT, SNEGSKA (reference sequence). CDR3 length equals 12 residues.

The rearrangement links TRBV11-2 to TRBJ2-7; 7 positions agree with TRBD1. V trimming: 5 bases; J trimming: 3 bases; junction bases outside the gene matches: 7. The CDR3 length is 14 residues. CDR1 is SGHAT, CDR2 FQNNGV, per germline. CDR3 bases: TGTGCCAGCAGCGATAGGGACAGAAGCTACGAGCAGTACTTC. It is translated as CASSDRDRSYEQYF.

Comments on this clonotype: One junction end disagrees with the germline gene, perhaps due to a read error. The chain carries TRBV12-3 or TRBV12-4 and TRBJ2-7; a possible D gene is TRBD2 (6 bases). The CDR3 sequence is 15 residues long. The CDR3 region has the DNA TGTGCCAGCAGTTTAAAGGCGGGGAAAGCCTACGGGCAGTACTTC. This codes for CASSLKAGKAYGQYF.

This sequence joins TRBV6-6 and TRBJ2-7; a weak D match, TRBD1 (5 bases). This CDR3 has 13 amino acids. V lost 10 bases, J lost 1 base, and 14 bases lay in between. Germline V lookup: CDR1 MNHNY, CDR2 SVGAGI (reference sequence). Here the CDR3 reads CANSRQSSYEQYF. The CDR3 DNA reads as TGTGCCAATAGCCGACAGTCTTCCTACGAGCAGTACTTC.

This clonotype has only a few counts. This may be a read error: a much more frequent sequence differs by one nucleotide. This rearrangement joins TRBV29-1 to TRBJ2-5; maybe TRBD2 (7 bases). Germline V lookup: CDR1 SQVTM, CDR2 ANQGSEA. V was cut by 8 bases and J by 6 bases, with 16 bases left in between. This CDR3 region has 12 residues. The CDR3 reads CSNGRGEKTQYF. The CDR3 DNA reads TGCAGCAATGGGAGGGGGGAGAAGACCCAGTACTTC.

This clonotype is a singleton in its sample. One end of the junction fails to match germline, which may point to a read error. The chain employs TRBV2 and TRBJ2-7, with 11 bases aligning to TRBD2. The V gene's germline CDR1 is SNHLY and CDR2 FYNNEI. This CDR3 region has 14 residues. In DNA form, the CDR3 reads TGTGCCAGCAGCGCCCTAGCGGGGGGCTACGGGCAGTACTTC. This gives the protein CASSALAGGYGQYF.

This clonotype was seen just once. Since a much larger clone is just one base distant, this may be a read error. The V and J genes are TRBV24-1 and TRBJ2-1, with D perhaps given as TRBD1 or TRBD2 (5 bases each). Germline V gene lookup returns CDR1 KGHDR and CDR2 SFDVKD. CDR3 size: 17 residues. The germline V and J ends were trimmed by 5 bases and 4 bases, with 20 bases remaining between them. The CDR3 sequence is CATSGEGLSLVYNEQFF. CDR3 nucleotides: TGTGCCACCAGTGGTGAGGGGCTAAGCCTCGTTTACAATGAGCAGTTCTTC.

Comment on this clonotype: This may be a read error, as it is one base from a much larger clone. The chain uses TRBV12-3 or TRBV12-4 and TRBJ2-4, with TRBD1 as a possible D gene (5 bases). This CDR3 has 15 amino acids. The V end lost 7 bases, the J end lost 0 bases, and 13 bases lay between the germline ends. The CDR3 protein is CASMSTVTAKNIQYF. For the CDR3, the DNA is TGTGCCAGCATGTCGACAGTAACAGCCAAAAACATTCAGTACTTC.

As regards this clonotype: Because it lacks the conserved phenylalanine or tryptophan at the end, this CDR3 is likely a read error. The chain has TRBV12-3 or TRBV12-4 and TRBJ1-5; 8 nucleotides line up with TRBD1. This CDR3 has 14 amino acids. Here the CDR3 DNA reads TGTGCCAGCAGTGACAGGGGATACAATCAACCCCAGCATCTA. Protein sequence: CASSDRGYNQPQHL.

For this clonotype: A read error may be the cause here, since a much bigger clone is one base away. The chain employs TRBV28 and TRBJ2-5, with D possibly matching TRBD1 (6 bases). V was cut by 7 bases and J by 6 bases, with 18 bases left in between. This CDR3 has 14 amino acids. Per germline, CDR1 MDHEN and CDR2 SYDVKM. CDR3 in amino acids: CASNLQGFRKTQYF. CDR3 in DNA: TGTGCCAGCAACTTACAGGGCTTTCGAAAGACCCAGTACTTC. Filled out from reference TRBV28 and TRBJ2-5, the complete variable domain reads DVKVTQSSRYLVKRTGEKVFLECVQDMDHENMFWYRQDPGLGLRLIYFSYDVKMKEKGDIPEGYSVSREKKERFSLILESASTNQTSMYLCASNLQGFRKTQYFGPGTRLLVL.

Comment on this clonotype: Mismatch with germline at one junction end may stem from a read error. The chain joins TRBV5-5 to TRBJ2-2; the D gene could be TRBD1 or TRBD2 (6 bases each). In germline, CDR1 is SGHKS, CDR2 YYEKEE (reference sequence). CDR3 length: 16 amino acids. The CDR3 reads CASSLGGHLTAGEFVF. In nucleotides, the CDR3 is TGTGCCAGTAGCCTCGGGGGCCACTTAACGGCCGGGGAGTTCGTTTTT.

The chain combines TRBV29-1 with TRBJ2-1, with 7 bases lining up with TRBD1. Germline V gene data show CDR1 as SQVTM and CDR2 as ANQGSEA. V was pared by 2 bases and J by 2 bases, with 9 bases of the junction left unmatched. The CDR3 covers 16 residues. The CDR3: CSVESPDRETYNEQFF. The CDR3 DNA reads as TGCAGCGTTGAATCCCCCGACAGGGAGACCTACAATGAGCAGTTCTTC.

A note on this clonotype: The missing conserved phenylalanine or tryptophan at the end of this CDR3 makes a read error likely. The J gene is TRBJ2-5, the V gene TRBV13; D may be TRBD1 (5 bases). The V gene's germline CDR1 is PRHDT and CDR2 FYEKMQ (reference sequence). The CDR3 sequence is 14 residues long. This CDR3 is CASGFLRGHETQYS. CDR3 in DNA: TGTGCCAGCGGCTTCTTAAGGGGCCATGAGACCCAGTACTCC.

Worth noting for this clonotype: The junction shows a germline mismatch at one end, possibly a read error. This chain uses TRBV11-2 with TRBJ2-7; 9 bases match TRBD1. This CDR3 is built from 15 residues. Germline V gives CDR1 SGHAT, CDR2 FQNNGV. Here the CDR3 DNA reads TGTGCCAGCAGCATAGGACAGGGGAAGGCCTATGAGCAGTACTTC. As protein: CASSIGQGKAYEQYF.

Concerning this clonotype itself: A read error may account for a junction end that differs from germline. The V gene is TRBV6-1, the J gene TRBJ2-6; D unclear. The CDR3 contains 16 residues. Germline-derived CDR1 and CDR2 are MNHNS and SASEGT. CDR3 nucleotides: TGTGCCAGCAGTACCGAGTACAGCTCTGAGGCCAACGTTCTGACTTTC. Its translation: CASSTEYSSEANVLTF.

In regard to this clonotype: One end of the junction does not line up with germline, which may come from a read error. This chain connects TRBV10-3 to TRBJ2-2; a possible D gene is TRBD1 (6 bases). The CDR3 has 14 residues. From germline, CDR1 is ENHRY and CDR2 SYGVKD. CDR3 loop: CATQLGADTGELFF. CDR3 coding DNA: TGTGCCACCCAGCTGGGGGCCGACACCGGGGAGCTGTTCTTT.

Remarks on this clonotype: Compared with germline, one end of the junction differs, possibly owing to a read error. The chain has TRBV12-3 or TRBV12-4 and TRBJ1-6; 7 bases map to TRBD1. This CDR3 region has 13 residues. The CDR3 spells CANRWDSNSPLHF. Here the CDR3 DNA reads TGTGCCAACAGGTGGGACAGTAATTCGCCCCTCCACTTT.